The 10 T cell receptor beta chains below all came from one sample that was sequenced in a study of blood T cell repertoires in COVID-19. Profiled with immunoSEQ multiplex PCR; TCRdb holds only in-frame clones, not every one. The data show about 250,000 clones, around 90% seen once. Sequenced material: peripheral blood. Receptors were obtained from a woman in her twenties or thirties with acute or convalescent COVID-19.

The rearrangement links TRBV7-2 to TRBJ2-3; 7 bases are a match to TRBD2. The V and J ends lost 8 bases and 3 bases, in that order; junction bases with no gene match: 11. The CDR3 loop spans 15 amino acids. CDR1 SGHTA and CDR2 FQGNSA come from the germline V gene. DNA of the CDR3: TGTGCCAGCCGACCCGGCGGGAGTTTTACAGATACGCAGTATTTT. It translates to CASRPGGSFTDTQYF.

This clone appeared a single time. The rearrangement links TRBV9 to TRBJ2-5; 10 bases map to TRBD2. With 3 bases clipped from V and 5 bases from J, the junction kept 10 bases outside the gene matches. The CDR3 is 16 amino acids. Germline V gene sequence: CDR1 SGDLS, CDR2 YYNGEE. CDR3 DNA sequence: TGTGCCAGCAGCGCTACACTAGCGGGAACGGTGGAGACCCAGTACTTC. This codes for CASSATLAGTVETQYF.

Details on this clone: This CDR3 is also generated by other DNA sequences in the sample. This chain links TRBV5-1 with TRBJ2-2, with 7 bases fitting TRBD2. Germline-derived CDR1 and CDR2 are SGHRS and YFSETQ. CDR3 length: 15 amino acids. J gave up 0 bases and V 4 bases, and 3 bases lay outside the gene matches. The CDR3 loop reads CASSPLAANTGELFF. The CDR3 DNA reads as TGCGCCAGCAGCCCGCTAGCGGCGAACACCGGGGAGCTGTTTTTT.

With regard to this clone: At the DNA level, this CDR3 is encoded by other sequences in the same sample as well. The chain is built from TRBV5-6 and TRBJ2-7, with 9 bases identical to TRBD1. This CDR3 is built from 13 residues. CDR1 is SGHDT and CDR2 is YYEEEE in the germline V gene. Trimming took 3 bases from V and 4 from J; bases not matched to a gene: 2. The CDR3 DNA follows: TGTGCCAGCAGCTGGGACAGGGATTACGAGCAGTACTTC. Protein product: CASSWDRDYEQYF.

The chain recombines TRBV6-2 or TRBV6-3 with TRBJ1-2; TRBD1 matches at 8 bases. The V and J ends lost 5 bases and 8 bases, in that order; junction bases with no gene match: 4. The CDR3 has 12 residues. CDR1 MNHEY and CDR2 SVGEGT come from the germline V gene. In DNA, the CDR3 is TGTGCCAGCAGTCGACAGGGGACCGGCTACACCTTC. Translation: CASSRQGTGYTF.

This rearrangement joins TRBV7-2 to TRBJ2-5; 10 bases match TRBD1. CDR1 and CDR2 (germline): SGHTA, FQGNSA. Trimming took 4 bases from V and 0 from J; bases not matched to a gene: 5. The CDR3 loop spans 16 amino acids. CDR3: CASSSRTGGNQETQYF. In DNA form, the CDR3 reads TGTGCCAGCAGCTCCCGGACAGGGGGGAACCAAGAGACCCAGTACTTC. Based on the CDR3 plus reference TRBV7-2 and TRBJ2-5, the full variable domain is GAGVSQSPSNKVTEKGKDVELRCDPISGHTALYWYRQSLGQGLEFLIYFQGNSAPDKSGLPSDRFSAERTGGSVSTLTIQRTQQEDSAVYLCASSSRTGGNQETQYFGPGTRLLVL.

This chain connects TRBV5-4 to TRBJ2-5, with 8 bases that match TRBD1. J was trimmed by 3 bases and V by 8 bases; bases with no gene match: 6. Germline V gene sequence: CDR1 SGHNT, CDR2 YYREEE (reference sequence). CDR3 length: 13 amino acids. The CDR3 loop reads CASLKQGEETQYF. For the CDR3, the DNA is TGTGCCAGTCTTAAACAGGGGGAAGAGACCCAGTACTTC.

The chain couples TRBV5-6 to TRBJ2-4, with D uncertain. This CDR3 contains 11 residues. Germline assignment: CDR1 SGHDT and CDR2 YYEEEE. Trimming left V 5 bases short and J 6 bases short, with 6 bases between. The CDR3 DNA reads as TGTGCCAGCAGTTTCGGAAACATTCAGTACTTC. This codes for CASSFGNIQYF. Full variable domain (missing parts from reference TRBV5-6 and TRBJ2-4): DAGVTQSPTHLIKTRGQQVTLRCSPKSGHDTVSWYQQALGQGPQFIFQYYEEEERQRGNFPDRFSGHQFPNYSSELNVNALLLGDSALYLCASSFGNIQYFGAGTRLSVL.

This clone has a single count. This chain joins TRBV5-5 and TRBJ2-3, with D tentatively TRBD2 (5 bases). Germline assignment: CDR1 SGHKS and CDR2 YYEKEE (reference sequence). Trimming left V 2 bases short and J 3 bases short, with 10 bases between. The CDR3 spans 14 residues. The CDR3 region is CASSFEGETDTQYF. The CDR3 DNA reads TGTGCCAGCAGCTTTGAGGGAGAGACAGATACGCAGTATTTT.

This clone has a single count. This sequence joins TRBV19 and TRBJ1-6, with 8 bases lining up with TRBD1. The CDR3 length is 15 residues. Germline V lookup: CDR1 LNHDA, CDR2 SQIVND (reference sequence). With 7 bases clipped from V and 5 bases from J, the junction kept 7 bases outside the gene matches. The CDR3 DNA reads TGTGCCAGTACCCCAACAGGGGGGAATAATTCACCCCTCCACTTT. Translated, it gives CASTPTGGNNSPLHF.